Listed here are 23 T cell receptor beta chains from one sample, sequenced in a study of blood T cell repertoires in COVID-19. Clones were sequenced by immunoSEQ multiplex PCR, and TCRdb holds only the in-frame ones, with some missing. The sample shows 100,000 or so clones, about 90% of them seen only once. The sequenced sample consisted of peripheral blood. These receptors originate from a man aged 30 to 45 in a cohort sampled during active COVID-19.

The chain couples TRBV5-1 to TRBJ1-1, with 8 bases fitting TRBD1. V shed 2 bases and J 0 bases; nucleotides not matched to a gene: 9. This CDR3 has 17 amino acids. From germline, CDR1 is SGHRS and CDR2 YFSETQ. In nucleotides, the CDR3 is TGCGCCAGCAGCTTAGTCCGGACAGGGTGGTTGAACACTGAAGCTTTCTTT. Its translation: CASSLVRTGWLNTEAFF.

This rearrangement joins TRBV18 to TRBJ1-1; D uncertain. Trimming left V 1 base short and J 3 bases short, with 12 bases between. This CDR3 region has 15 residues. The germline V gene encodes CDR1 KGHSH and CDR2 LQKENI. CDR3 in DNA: TGTGCCAGCTCACCACGCGTGGCGGTTGACACTGAAGCTTTCTTT. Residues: CASSPRVAVDTEAFF.

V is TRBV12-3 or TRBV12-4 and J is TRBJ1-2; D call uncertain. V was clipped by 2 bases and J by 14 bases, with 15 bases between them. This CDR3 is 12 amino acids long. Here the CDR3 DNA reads TGTGCCAGCAGTTTAACCCCTGCCGGGTGTACCTTC. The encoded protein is CASSLTPAGCTF.

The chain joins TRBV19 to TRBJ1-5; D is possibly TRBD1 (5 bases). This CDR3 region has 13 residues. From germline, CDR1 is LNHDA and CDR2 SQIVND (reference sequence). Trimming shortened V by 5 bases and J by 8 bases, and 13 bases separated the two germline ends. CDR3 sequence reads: CASSLSGGEPQHF. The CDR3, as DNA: TGTGCCAGTAGTCTAAGCGGAGGGGAGCCCCAGCATTTT.

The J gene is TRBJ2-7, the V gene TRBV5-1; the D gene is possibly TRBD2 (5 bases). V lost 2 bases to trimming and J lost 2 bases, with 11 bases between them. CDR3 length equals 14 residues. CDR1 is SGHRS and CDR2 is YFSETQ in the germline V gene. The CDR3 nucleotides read TGCGCCAGCAGCTTAAGCGGAACGGCCTACGAGCAGTACTTC. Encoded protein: CASSLSGTAYEQYF.

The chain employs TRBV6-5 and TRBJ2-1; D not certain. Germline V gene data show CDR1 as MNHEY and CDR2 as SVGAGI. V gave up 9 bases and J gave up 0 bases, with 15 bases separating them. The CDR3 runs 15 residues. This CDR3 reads CASSPAATSYNEQFF. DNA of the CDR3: TGTGCCAGTAGTCCGGCGGCCACCTCCTACAATGAGCAGTTCTTC.

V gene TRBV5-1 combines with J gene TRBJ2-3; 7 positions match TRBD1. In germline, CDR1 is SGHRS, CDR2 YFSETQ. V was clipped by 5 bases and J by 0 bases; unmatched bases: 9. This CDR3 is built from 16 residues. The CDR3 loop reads CASRLGQVYSTDTQYF. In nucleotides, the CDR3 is TGCGCCAGCAGATTAGGACAGGTCTATAGCACAGATACGCAGTATTTT.

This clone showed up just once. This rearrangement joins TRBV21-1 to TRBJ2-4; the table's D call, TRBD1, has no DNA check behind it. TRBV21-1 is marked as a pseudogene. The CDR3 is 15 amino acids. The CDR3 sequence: CASSKCGIRQNIQYF. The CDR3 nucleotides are TGTGCCAGCAGCAAATGTGGAATCAGGCAAAACATTCAGTACTTC.

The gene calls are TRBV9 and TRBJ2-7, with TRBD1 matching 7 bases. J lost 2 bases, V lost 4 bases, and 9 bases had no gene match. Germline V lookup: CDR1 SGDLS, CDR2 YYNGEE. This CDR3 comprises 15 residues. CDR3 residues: CASSPRTTGPYEQYF. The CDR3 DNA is TGTGCCAGCAGCCCCAGGACGACAGGGCCCTACGAGCAGTACTTC.

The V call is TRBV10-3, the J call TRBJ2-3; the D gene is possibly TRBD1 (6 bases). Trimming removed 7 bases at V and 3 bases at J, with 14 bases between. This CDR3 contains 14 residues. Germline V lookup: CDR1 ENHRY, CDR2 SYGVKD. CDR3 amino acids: CAIIGDTRTDTQYF. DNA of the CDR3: TGTGCCATCATAGGGGACACACGGACAGATACGCAGTATTTT.

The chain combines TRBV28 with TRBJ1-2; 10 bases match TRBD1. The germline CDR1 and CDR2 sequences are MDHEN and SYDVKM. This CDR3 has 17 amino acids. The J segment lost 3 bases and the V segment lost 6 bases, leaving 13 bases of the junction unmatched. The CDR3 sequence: CASRKPVRDRGHYGYTF. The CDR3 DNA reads TGTGCCAGCAGAAAACCCGTTCGGGACAGGGGCCACTATGGCTACACCTTC.

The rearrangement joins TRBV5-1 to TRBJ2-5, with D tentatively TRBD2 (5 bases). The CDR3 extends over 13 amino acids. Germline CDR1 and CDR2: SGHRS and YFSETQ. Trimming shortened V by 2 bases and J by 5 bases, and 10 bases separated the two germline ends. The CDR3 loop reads CASSLRGIETQYF. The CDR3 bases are TGCGCCAGCAGCTTACGGGGTATTGAGACCCAGTACTTC.

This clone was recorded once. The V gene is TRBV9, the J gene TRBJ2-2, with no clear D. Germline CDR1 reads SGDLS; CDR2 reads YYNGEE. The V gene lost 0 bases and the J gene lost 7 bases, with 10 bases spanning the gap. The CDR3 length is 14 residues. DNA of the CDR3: TGTGCCAGCAGCGTAGCATTGGTCGGCGGGGAGCTGTTTTTT. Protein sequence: CASSVALVGGELFF.

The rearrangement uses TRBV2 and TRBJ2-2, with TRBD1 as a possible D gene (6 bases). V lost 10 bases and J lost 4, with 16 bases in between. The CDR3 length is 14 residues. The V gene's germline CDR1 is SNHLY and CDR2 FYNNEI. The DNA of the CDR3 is TGTGCCACGATAACAGGGTTAGGCACCGGGGAGCTGTTTTTT. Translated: CATITGLGTGELFF.

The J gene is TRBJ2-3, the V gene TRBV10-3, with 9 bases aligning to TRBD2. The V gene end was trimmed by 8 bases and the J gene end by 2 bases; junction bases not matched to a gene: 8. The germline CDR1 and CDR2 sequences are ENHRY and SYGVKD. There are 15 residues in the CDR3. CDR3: CAIGEAGGYTDTQYF. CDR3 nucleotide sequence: TGTGCCATCGGGGAAGCGGGGGGCTACACAGATACGCAGTATTTT.

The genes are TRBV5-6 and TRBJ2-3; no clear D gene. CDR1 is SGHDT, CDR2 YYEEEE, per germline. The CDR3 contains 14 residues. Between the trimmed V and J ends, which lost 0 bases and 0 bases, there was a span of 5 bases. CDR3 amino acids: CASSLVSSTDTQYF. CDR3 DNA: TGTGCCAGCAGCTTGGTGTCTAGCACAGATACGCAGTATTTT.

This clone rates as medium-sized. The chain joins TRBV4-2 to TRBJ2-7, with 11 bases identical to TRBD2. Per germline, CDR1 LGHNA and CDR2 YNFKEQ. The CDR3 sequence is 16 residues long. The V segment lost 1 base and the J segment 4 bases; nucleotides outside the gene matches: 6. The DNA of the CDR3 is TGTGCCAGCAGCCAAGGGGCTAGCGGGGGGAGGTACGAGCAGTACTTC. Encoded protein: CASSQGASGGRYEQYF.

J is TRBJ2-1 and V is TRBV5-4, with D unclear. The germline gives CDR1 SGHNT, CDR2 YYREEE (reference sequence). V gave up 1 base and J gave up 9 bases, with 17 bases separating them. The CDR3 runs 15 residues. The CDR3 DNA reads TGTGCCAGCAGCTTGCCTGCGTTGTCTTCACCTGAGCAGTTCTTC. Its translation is CASSLPALSSPEQFF.

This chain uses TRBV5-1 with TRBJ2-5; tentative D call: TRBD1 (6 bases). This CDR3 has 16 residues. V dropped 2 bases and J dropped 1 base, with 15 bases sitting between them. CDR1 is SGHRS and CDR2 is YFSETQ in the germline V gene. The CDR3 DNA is TGCGCCAGCAGCTTCATCGACAGGAGCCCCCAAGAGACCCAGTACTTC. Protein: CASSFIDRSPQETQYF.

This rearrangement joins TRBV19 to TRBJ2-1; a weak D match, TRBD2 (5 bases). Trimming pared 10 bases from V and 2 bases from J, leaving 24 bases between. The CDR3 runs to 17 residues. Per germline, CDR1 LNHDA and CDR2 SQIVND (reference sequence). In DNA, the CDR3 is TGTGCCACTTCTTCTCTCAGCGGCAGGAGAGCCTACAATGAGCAGTTCTTC. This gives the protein CATSSLSGRRAYNEQFF.

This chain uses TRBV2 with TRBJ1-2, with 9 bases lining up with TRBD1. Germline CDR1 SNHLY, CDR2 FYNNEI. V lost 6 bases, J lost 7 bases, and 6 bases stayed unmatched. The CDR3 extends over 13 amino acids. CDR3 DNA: TGTGCCAGCAGGGACTTGACAGGGGGTGGCTACACCTTC. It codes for CASRDLTGGGYTF.

The CDR3, as DNA: TGTGCCAGCAGCACCAGACAGGATAACACTGAAGCTTTCTTT. Residues: CASSTRQDNTEAFF. V usage is TRBV7-8 and J usage is TRBJ1-1, with D perhaps TRBD1 (6 bases). CDR3 length: 14 residues. Trimming removed 5 bases at V and 2 bases at J, with 12 bases between. CDR1 is SGHVS, CDR2 FQNEAQ, per germline.

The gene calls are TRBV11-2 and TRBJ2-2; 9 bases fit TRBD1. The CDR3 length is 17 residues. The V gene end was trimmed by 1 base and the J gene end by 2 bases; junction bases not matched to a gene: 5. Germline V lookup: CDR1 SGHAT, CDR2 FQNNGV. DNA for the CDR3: TGTGCCAGCAGCTTAGTCCAACAGGGGGCTAACACCGGGGAGCTGTTTTTT. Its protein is CASSLVQQGANTGELFF.